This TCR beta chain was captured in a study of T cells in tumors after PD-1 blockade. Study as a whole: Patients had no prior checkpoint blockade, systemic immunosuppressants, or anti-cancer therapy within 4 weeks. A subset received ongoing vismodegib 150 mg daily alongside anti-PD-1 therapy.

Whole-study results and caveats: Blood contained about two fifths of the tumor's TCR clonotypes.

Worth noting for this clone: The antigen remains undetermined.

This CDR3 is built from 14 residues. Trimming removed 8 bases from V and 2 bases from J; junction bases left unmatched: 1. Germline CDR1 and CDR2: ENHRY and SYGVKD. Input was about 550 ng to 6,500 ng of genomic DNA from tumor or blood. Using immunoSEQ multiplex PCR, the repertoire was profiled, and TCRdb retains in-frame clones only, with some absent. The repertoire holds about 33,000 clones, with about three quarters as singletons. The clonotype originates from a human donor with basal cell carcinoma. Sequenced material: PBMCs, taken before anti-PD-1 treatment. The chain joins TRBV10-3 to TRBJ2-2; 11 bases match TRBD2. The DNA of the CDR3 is TGTGCCATCGGGACTAGCGGAAACACCGGGGAGCTGTTTTTT. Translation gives CAIGTSGNTGELFF.